This TCR beta chain appears in the sequencing data of a study of blood T cell repertoires in COVID-19. Recruitment covered fewer than 25 US areas and drew participants whose ages spanned roughly 18 to 100 years. Authors' methods: Cell counts per sample came from amplifying reference gene primers. Clones were read by immunoSEQ multiplex PCR, and TCRdb kept only the in-frame ones, dropping some. For V, J and clone size, that table is used; D and trimming come from the DNA. This table holds approximately 230,000 clones, about 80% found once. Sequencing used PBMCs or T cells enriched from blood (not recorded which). This TCR was recovered from a man aged 40-55 years who had recovered from COVID-19.

The CDR3 loop is CASSLVGQGTGKLFF. The CDR3 bases are TGTGCCAGCAGCTTAGTGGGACAGGGGACGGGAAAACTGTTTTTT. The chain couples TRBV7-2 to TRBJ1-4, with 10 nucleotides matching TRBD1. The CDR3 spans 15 residues. J gave up 10 bases and V 1 base, and 6 bases lay outside the gene matches. The V gene's germline CDR1 is SGHTA and CDR2 FQGNSA.